These T cell receptor beta chains were read from a single sample in a study of T cells after yellow fever vaccination. Each CDR3 protein is one row after TCRdb ran MiXCR on the 5' RACE reads. The data hold 340,000 or so distinct CDR3 sequences, with 9.5% to 15% observed a single time. The specimen comprised CD4+ T cells sorted from PBMCs, sampled 15 days after the yellow fever booster vaccination. The receptors originated from a man younger than 30 who received the YFV17D yellow fever vaccine. The CDR3 runs from the conserved cysteine through the conserved F or W. The D gene is left open where the match is weak. Rows give clone size only sometimes, using once, few, many, or a class for an expanded clone.

CDR3 | DNA | D | size | J | V
CSARDSRQLYTF | TGCAGTGCTAGAGACAGCCGACAGTTGTACACCTTC | . | . | TRBJ1-2 | TRBV20-1
CASTPRGVGVGEKLFF | TGTGCCAGCACCCCCCGTGGCGTGGGAGTTGGCGAAAAACTGTTTTTT | . | . | TRBJ1-4 | TRBV12-3/TRBV12-4
CSGSGGAPDTQYF | TGCAGCGGTAGCGGGGGGGCGCCAGATACGCAGTATTTT | TRBD2 | . | TRBJ2-3 | TRBV20-1
CASRPPHSGVETQYF | TGTGCCAGCAGGCCCCCACATAGCGGGGTGGAGACCCAGTACTTC | TRBD2 | few | TRBJ2-5 | TRBV2
CASSWGTALSTDTQYF | TGTGCCAGCAGTTGGGGGACAGCCCTAAGCACAGATACGCAGTATTTT | TRBD1 | . | TRBJ2-3 | TRBV12-3/TRBV12-4
CASSEGVYGYTF | TGTGCCAGCAGTGAAGGCGTCTATGGCTACACCTTC | . | . | TRBJ1-2 | TRBV6-1
CASSGDLSSYNEQFF | TGTGCCAGCAGCGGGGACTTGAGCTCCTACAATGAGCAGTTCTTC | . | few | TRBJ2-1 | TRBV5-4
CASSHSPAGAPRGFTEAFF | TGCGCCAGCAGCCACTCACCAGCAGGGGCTCCCAGGGGGTTCACTGAAGCTTTCTTT | TRBD1 | . | TRBJ1-1 | TRBV4-1
CSARANRGRNTIYF | TGCAGTGCTAGAGCCAACAGGGGACGAAACACCATATATTTT | TRBD1 | . | TRBJ1-3 | TRBV20-1
CASIPGGYGSDTQYF | TGTGCCAGCATCCCCGGGGGCTACGGGTCAGATACGCAGTATTTT | . | . | TRBJ2-3 | TRBV5-5
CASSSWTAIEQYF | TGTGCCAGCAGCTCCTGGACAGCAATCGAGCAGTACTTC | . | . | TRBJ2-7 | TRBV7-9
CSAEPGGGYGYTF | TGCAGTGCGGAACCAGGGGGGGGCTATGGCTACACCTTC | TRBD1 | few | TRBJ1-2 | TRBV20-1
CASSWNSGGQETQYF | TGCGCCAGCAGCTGGAATAGCGGGGGGCAAGAGACCCAGTACTTC | TRBD2 | few | TRBJ2-5 | TRBV5-1
CASSFRGIETQYF | TGTGCCAGCAGCTTTCGGGGGATAGAGACCCAGTACTTC | . | few | TRBJ2-5 | TRBV5-4
CASSPGTSGYEQYF | TGTGCCAGCAGCCCCGGGACTAGCGGGTACGAGCAGTACTTC | TRBD2 | many | TRBJ2-7 | TRBV11-2
CSARQEGLSDTQYF | TGCAGTGCGCGACAAGAAGGGCTCTCAGATACGCAGTATTTT | . | few | TRBJ2-3 | TRBV20-1
CASSRSGGIQEKLFF | TGTGCCAGCAGTCGTTCTGGGGGGATACAGGAAAAACTGTTTTTT | . | . | TRBJ1-4 | TRBV6-6
CASSQERRQPQHF | TGCGCCAGCAGCCAAGAGCGGAGGCAGCCCCAGCATTTT | . | few | TRBJ1-5 | TRBV4-3
CASSLPRILEYNEQFF | TGTGCCAGCAGCCTGCCCCGTATCTTAGAATACAATGAGCAGTTCTTC | . | . | TRBJ2-1 | TRBV5-5
CASSGLTARHQETQYF | TGTGCCAGCAGTGGTCTCACCGCAAGACACCAAGAGACCCAGTACTTC | . | . | TRBJ2-5 | TRBV6-5
CSARVGGSLYEQYF | TGCAGTGCTAGAGTGGGGGGTTCCCTCTACGAGCAGTACTTC | . | . | TRBJ2-7 | TRBV20-1
CASSPSGSNQPQHF | TGTGCCAGCTCACCATCAGGGTCGAATCAGCCCCAGCATTTT | . | few | TRBJ1-5 | TRBV18
CASSQAVLMGGNGYTF | TGTGCCAGCAGCCAAGCAGTATTAATGGGAGGGAATGGCTACACCTTC | . | few | TRBJ1-2 | TRBV3-1
CSVVAVADIQYF | TGCAGCGTTGTCGCAGTGGCGGACATTCAGTACTTC | . | many | TRBJ2-4 | TRBV29-1
CASSPNYYGYTF | TGTGCCAGCAGCCCGAATTACTATGGCTACACCTTC | . | few | TRBJ1-2 | TRBV6-5
CASSPYVGASLGEQFF | TGCGCCAGCAGCCCTTACGTCGGGGCTTCTCTGGGTGAGCAGTTCTTC | . | . | TRBJ2-1 | TRBV5-1
CASSRLAGAEETQYF | TGTGCCAGCAGTAGGCTAGCGGGCGCTGAAGAGACCCAGTACTTC | TRBD2 | . | TRBJ2-5 | TRBV28
CASSFPGGGLKAFF | TGCGCCAGCAGCTTTCCCGGCGGGGGTCTTAAAGCTTTCTTT | . | few | TRBJ1-1 | TRBV4-1
CASSSPPKRETQYF | TGTGCCAGCAGCTCACCACCCAAACGTGAGACCCAGTACTTC | . | . | TRBJ2-5 | TRBV7-2
CASSYTQGFLFF | TGTGCCAGCAGCTACACTCAGGGTTTTCTGTTCTTC | . | few | TRBJ2-1 | TRBV7-2
CSARLTGANYGYTF | TGCAGTGCTAGATTGACAGGGGCGAACTATGGCTACACCTTC | TRBD1 | . | TRBJ1-2 | TRBV20-1
CASSSYRGDYGYTF | TGTGCCAGCAGCTCATACAGGGGAGACTATGGCTACACCTTC | TRBD1 | . | TRBJ1-2 | TRBV7-9
CASSLGTSSYSTGELFF | TGTGCCAGCAGCTTAGGGACTAGCAGCTACTCAACCGGGGAGCTGTTTTTT | TRBD2 | . | TRBJ2-2 | TRBV7-6
CASGGDGKLFF | TGTGCCAGCGGGGGCGACGGAAAACTGTTTTTT | . | . | TRBJ1-4 | TRBV28
CSATRGGRYNEQFF | TGCAGTGCTACCCGGGGGGGCAGATACAATGAGCAGTTCTTC | TRBD2 | few | TRBJ2-1 | TRBV20-1
CSATPQAYGNTIYF | TGCAGTGCGACCCCCCAGGCCTATGGAAACACCATATATTTT | . | . | TRBJ1-3 | TRBV20-1
CATSRDRGWEETQYF | TGTGCCACCAGCCGTGACAGGGGGTGGGAAGAGACCCAGTACTTC | TRBD1 | many | TRBJ2-5 | TRBV15
CASSRSAYEQYF | TGTGCCAGCAGCCGCAGTGCCTACGAGCAGTACTTC | . | . | TRBJ2-7 | TRBV7-2
CASSRGGLETQYF | TGTGCCAGCAGCAGGGGGGGATTAGAGACCCAGTACTTC | . | . | TRBJ2-5 | TRBV7-2
CASSLWAPGAGELFF | TGTGCCAGCAGTTTATGGGCACCGGGGGCCGGGGAGCTGTTTTTT | . | many | TRBJ2-2 | TRBV28
CASSLGTSGFWAQYF | TGTGCCAGCAGCTTAGGGACGTCGGGCTTCTGGGCCCAGTACTTC | . | . | TRBJ2-5 | TRBV7-9
CASSPRQVGAEKLFF | TGTGCCAGCAGCCCGCGACAGGTGGGGGCTGAAAAACTGTTTTTT | . | few | TRBJ1-4 | TRBV7-2
CASCSSGRKGDTQYF | TGCGCCAGCTGTTCTTCGGGACGCAAAGGGGATACGCAGTATTTT | . | few | TRBJ2-3 | TRBV5-1
CASSLRDPRDSPLHF | TGTGCCAGCAGCCTTCGGGACCCTAGGGACTCACCCCTCCACTTT | . | many | TRBJ1-6 | TRBV12-3/TRBV12-4
CASSQGEQNYNEQFF | TGCGCCAGCAGCCAAGGAGAACAGAACTACAATGAGCAGTTCTTC | . | . | TRBJ2-1 | TRBV4-3
CSAKPGEGTYEQYF | TGCAGTGCTAAACCAGGGGAGGGAACCTACGAGCAGTACTTC | . | few | TRBJ2-7 | TRBV20-1
CASSPLLAGFGTDTQYF | TGTGCCAGCAGCCCCCTACTAGCGGGGTTCGGCACAGATACGCAGTATTTT | TRBD2 | . | TRBJ2-3 | TRBV28